What follows are 27 T cell receptor beta chains derived from one specimen sequenced in a study of blood T cell repertoires in COVID-19. The data were produced by immunoSEQ multiplex PCR, yet TCRdb's version contains in-frame clones alone and is incomplete. Altogether about 370,000 clones are present, about 89% being singletons, with the ten largest covering under 4%. Material for sequencing was peripheral blood. These TCRs come from a woman aged 30 to 39 with COVID-19, enrolled during active disease.

The V and J genes are TRBV5-4 and TRBJ2-7; 7 bases line up with TRBD1. J gave up 2 bases and V 2 bases, and 7 bases lay outside the gene matches. CDR1 and CDR2 from the germline V gene are SGHNT and YYREEE (reference sequence). There are 15 residues in the CDR3. DNA of the CDR3: TGTGCCAGCAGCTTTTTCCTGACAGGGCCCTACGAGCAGTACTTC. This translates into CASSFFLTGPYEQYF.

This chain joins TRBV6-5 and TRBJ2-1, with D possibly matching TRBD2 (7 bases). The CDR3 extends over 11 amino acids. In germline, CDR1 is MNHEY, CDR2 SVGAGI. V shed 6 bases and J shed 15 bases, with 15 bases lying between them. This CDR3 is CASRTGGLTFF. Here the CDR3 DNA reads TGTGCCAGCAGGACCGGGGGGCTGACGTTCTTC.

The rearrangement uses TRBV10-3 and TRBJ1-2; no clear D. This CDR3 is built from 15 residues. Trimming left V 2 bases short and J 8 bases short, with 18 bases between. Germline CDR1 reads ENHRY; CDR2 reads SYGVKD. This CDR3 reads CAISEGGSQMSGYTF. DNA of the CDR3: TGTGCCATCAGTGAGGGCGGCAGCCAAATGAGCGGCTACACCTTC.

J is TRBJ2-2 and V is TRBV15; D ambiguous. Looked up from germline, CDR1 is LNHNV and CDR2 is YYDKDF (reference sequence). The CDR3 loop spans 12 amino acids. The V end was cut by 6 bases, the J end by 6 bases, with 8 bases between. The CDR3, as DNA: TGTGCCACCAGTCCAACTTCCGGGGAGCTGTTTTTT. This gives the protein CATSPTSGELFF.

V gene TRBV5-5 combines with J gene TRBJ1-1; TRBD1 matches at 7 bases. CDR1 SGHKS and CDR2 YYEKEE come from the germline V gene (reference sequence). Losses at the gene ends were 0 bases for V and 5 bases for J; bases not matched to a gene: 4. CDR3 length: 14 amino acids. CDR3: CASSLVGGRTEAFF. DNA of the CDR3: TGTGCCAGCAGCTTGGTAGGGGGCCGGACTGAAGCTTTCTTT.

The rearrangement joins TRBV28 to TRBJ1-3, with D uncertain. With 6 bases removed from V and 4 bases from J, the gap between germline ends came to 13 bases. Germline-derived CDR1 and CDR2 are MDHEN and SYDVKM. This CDR3 has 14 amino acids. The CDR3 sequence is CASSRKSGGNTIYF. In DNA, the CDR3 is TGTGCCAGCAGCCGGAAGTCAGGAGGAAACACCATATATTTT.

The CDR3 DNA reads TGTGCCAGCAGCCAACCTACTAGCGGAGGGTGGGCTACGGCGCAGTATTTT. Protein: CASSQPTSGGWATAQYF. The V and J genes are TRBV6-2 or TRBV6-3 and TRBJ2-3, with 8 positions matching TRBD2. Per the germline V gene, CDR1 is MNHEY and CDR2 is SVGEGT. V gave up 6 bases and J gave up 10 bases; unmatched junction bases: 21. The CDR3 runs 17 residues.

The chain joins TRBV11-2 to TRBJ2-7; TRBD2 might be the D (6 bases). Germline V gives CDR1 SGHAT, CDR2 FQNNGV. Between the trimmed V and J ends, which lost 1 base and 3 bases, there was a span of 10 bases. This CDR3 has 14 residues. The CDR3 sequence is CASSLGVRDYEQYF. DNA for the CDR3: TGTGCCAGCAGCTTAGGGGTGCGGGACTACGAGCAGTACTTC.

This clone was seen once. The chain combines TRBV3-1 (or the pseudogene TRBV3-2) with TRBJ2-3; D not resolved. The germline V and J ends were trimmed by 1 base and 5 bases, with 7 bases remaining between them. The CDR3 runs to 13 residues. From germline, CDR1 is LGHDT and CDR2 YNNKEL (reference sequence). CDR3 sequence: CASSQGYEDTQYF. In DNA, the CDR3 is TGTGCCAGCAGCCAAGGCTACGAAGATACGCAGTATTTT.

The chain carries TRBV10-2 and TRBJ2-7; no clear D gene. Germline CDR1 and CDR2: WSHSY and SAAADI. V dropped 4 bases and J dropped 0 bases, with 7 bases sitting between them. CDR3 length: 13 residues. The CDR3 sequence: CASSGAGSYEQYF. The CDR3 nucleotides read TGCGCCAGCAGTGGGGCAGGCTCCTACGAGCAGTACTTC.

In DNA, the CDR3 is TGCGCCAGCAGTAGGGGGTACAATGAGCAGTTCTTC. Translating it yields CASSRGYNEQFF. The gene calls are TRBV5-1 and TRBJ2-1, with D possibly TRBD1 on 6 matching bases. Germline V gives CDR1 SGHRS, CDR2 YFSETQ. V lost 5 bases, J lost 4 bases, and 7 bases lay in between. CDR3 length: 12 amino acids. Based on the CDR3 plus reference TRBV5-1 and TRBJ2-1, the full variable domain is KAGVTQTPRYLIKTRGQQVTLSCSPISGHRSVSWYQQTPGQGLQFLFEYFSETQRNKGNFPGRFSGRQFSNSRSEMNVSTLELGDSALYLCASSRGYNEQFFGPGTRLTVL.

This clone was observed once. The V and J genes are TRBV3-1 (or the pseudogene TRBV3-2) and TRBJ2-7; D is undetermined. This CDR3 is built from 18 residues. Per the germline V gene, CDR1 is LGHDT and CDR2 is YNNKEL (reference sequence). Trimming left V 0 bases short and J 5 bases short, with 23 bases between. CDR3 sequence reads: CASSQEGTGPARGDEQYV. The CDR3 DNA reads TGTGCCAGCAGCCAAGAGGGTACGGGTCCCGCACGCGGTGACGAGCAGTACGTC.

This rearrangement joins TRBV27 to TRBJ1-6; D remains unclear. From germline, CDR1 is MNHEY and CDR2 SMNVEV (reference sequence). CDR3 length: 15 residues. V was trimmed by 6 bases and J by 7 bases, leaving 16 bases between them. The CDR3 DNA is TGTGCCAGCAGCCTCCGGGTCAGTAGGAATTCACCCCTCCACTTT. Translating gives CASSLRVSRNSPLHF.

The chain employs TRBV19 and TRBJ2-7; D is possibly TRBD1 (6 bases). Trimming pared 6 bases from V and 2 bases from J, leaving 17 bases between. The germline gives CDR1 LNHDA, CDR2 SQIVND (reference sequence). CDR3 length equals 15 residues. This CDR3 is CASRVTGSLTYEQYF. DNA for the CDR3: TGTGCCAGTAGGGTGACAGGATCCTTAACCTACGAGCAGTACTTC.

This chain links TRBV10-2 with TRBJ2-1; D might be TRBD1 (6 bases). CDR3 length: 17 amino acids. The V end lost 0 bases, the J end lost 0 bases, and 12 bases lay between the germline ends. Per the germline V gene, CDR1 is WSHSY and CDR2 is SAAADI. CDR3 amino acids: CASSESGASISYNEQFF. CDR3 sequence (DNA): TGCGCCAGCAGTGAGTCGGGGGCGAGTATCTCCTACAATGAGCAGTTCTTC.

V and J are TRBV6-2 or TRBV6-3 and TRBJ2-7; the match to TRBD2 covers 14 bases. J was trimmed by 8 bases and V by 2 bases; bases with no gene match: 11. CDR1 is MNHEY, CDR2 SVGEGT, per germline. This CDR3 has 17 amino acids. CDR3 sequence: CASSYQGLAGGRSQQYF. CDR3 bases: TGTGCCAGCAGTTACCAAGGACTAGCGGGGGGCCGGTCGCAGCAGTACTTC.

The V call is TRBV6-4, the J call TRBJ1-1; D is unresolved. Germline CDR1 and CDR2: MRHNA and SNTAGT. V gave up 3 bases and J gave up 4 bases, with 15 bases separating them. The CDR3 sequence is 15 residues long. The CDR3 reads CASSDSPGQATEAFF. CDR3 nucleotide sequence: TGTGCCAGCAGTGATTCCCCAGGCCAGGCCACTGAAGCTTTCTTT.

The chain recombines TRBV7-2 with TRBJ2-3; tentatively, D is TRBD2 (6 bases). Germline CDR1 SGHTA, CDR2 FQGNSA. The CDR3 spans 18 residues. V gave up 4 bases and J gave up 1 base, with 21 bases separating them. The CDR3 region has the DNA TGTGCCAGCAGCTCCTACGCTACTAGCTTGGTCGGCACAGATACGCAGTATTTT. Its translation: CASSSYATSLVGTDTQYF.

The chain recombines TRBV6-2 or TRBV6-3 with TRBJ2-4; D may be TRBD2 (5 bases). The CDR3 loop spans 16 amino acids. V shed 2 bases and J shed 3 bases, with 14 bases lying between them. The V gene's germline CDR1 is MNHEY and CDR2 SVGEGT. The CDR3 spells CASSYTVGGGKNIQYF. CDR3 bases: TGTGCCAGCAGTTACACAGTCGGAGGAGGCAAAAACATTCAGTACTTC.

V usage is TRBV24-1 and J usage is TRBJ2-3; 12 nucleotides align to TRBD2. The CDR3 runs to 17 residues. The germline V gene has CDR1 KGHDR and CDR2 SFDVKD. V trimming: 5 bases; J trimming: 1 base; junction bases outside the gene matches: 6. This chain's CDR3 is CATSGSSGRAGTDTQYF. In DNA, the CDR3 is TGTGCCACCAGTGGTTCTAGCGGGAGGGCCGGCACAGATACGCAGTATTTT.

The chain recombines TRBV4-2 with TRBJ1-1; perhaps TRBD1 as D (5 bases). The CDR3 has 18 residues. Between the trimmed V and J ends, which lost 1 base and 0 bases, there was a span of 18 bases. CDR1 is LGHNA and CDR2 is YNFKEQ in the germline V gene. The CDR3 reads CASSQVGGPNLMNTEAFF. CDR3 DNA sequence: TGTGCCAGCAGCCAAGTGGGGGGACCCAACCTAATGAACACTGAAGCTTTCTTT.

The genes are TRBV5-5 and TRBJ2-7, with 10 bases aligning to TRBD2. The CDR3 runs to 15 residues. In germline, CDR1 is SGHKS, CDR2 YYEKEE (reference sequence). V was clipped by 0 bases and J by 3 bases; unmatched bases: 3. CDR3 coding DNA: TGTGCCAGCAGCTTGGTTTCTAGCGGGGGCTACGAGCAGTACTTC. Encoded protein: CASSLVSSGGYEQYF.

This chain connects TRBV5-1 to TRBJ1-2; 7 nucleotides agree with TRBD1. Germline CDR1 reads SGHRS; CDR2 reads YFSETQ. The trim removed 4 bases at V and 10 bases at J, leaving 16 bases unmatched. This CDR3 comprises 15 residues. CDR3 nucleotides: TGCGCCAGCAGCCGCTGGGGGACAGAACTTAGGGACTACACCTTC. Translated: CASSRWGTELRDYTF. The entire variable domain, with the rest obtained from reference TRBV5-1 and TRBJ1-2, is as follows: KAGVTQTPRYLIKTRGQQVTLSCSPISGHRSVSWYQQTPGQGLQFLFEYFSETQRNKGNFPGRFSGRQFSNSRSEMNVSTLELGDSALYLCASSRWGTELRDYTFGSGTRLTVV.

The chain is built from TRBV7-9 and TRBJ2-2; D is possibly TRBD2 (6 bases). V was clipped by 5 bases and J by 4 bases, with 14 bases between them. The CDR3 has 15 amino acids. Per the germline V gene, CDR1 is SEHNR and CDR2 is FQNEAQ (reference sequence). For the CDR3, the DNA is TGTGCCAGCAGCACCAAGGACGGGAGCACCGGGGAGCTGTTTTTT. It is translated as CASSTKDGSTGELFF.

In its sample, this clone was seen a few times. The V call is TRBV5-1, the J call TRBJ2-1; TRBD2 matches 8 bases. Trimming took 0 bases from V and 4 from J; bases not matched to a gene: 6. The CDR3 consists of 16 residues. Germline V gene data show CDR1 as SGHRS and CDR2 as YFSETQ. In DNA, the CDR3 is TGCGCCAGCAGCTTGGCGGTTGGCGGGGGGTACAATGAGCAGTTCTTC. Translating gives CASSLAVGGGYNEQFF.

The chain joins TRBV11-2 to TRBJ1-2; D possibly corresponds to TRBD1 (6 bases). V shed 2 bases and J shed 7 bases, with 11 bases lying between them. The CDR3 covers 13 residues. Looked up from germline, CDR1 is SGHAT and CDR2 is FQNNGV. CDR3 protein: CASSLIQGRGYTF. The CDR3 coding sequence is TGTGCCAGCAGCTTAATACAGGGTCGTGGCTACACCTTC.

The chain joins TRBV11-2 to TRBJ1-2, with 9 bases fitting TRBD1. This CDR3 region has 16 residues. Germline trimming cut 0 bases from V and 3 bases from J; bases unmatched to any gene: 5. The germline V gene has CDR1 SGHAT and CDR2 FQNNGV. CDR3 sequence reads: CASSLDHRGRYYGYTF. The CDR3 DNA reads TGTGCCAGCAGCTTAGACCACAGGGGGCGGTACTATGGCTACACCTTC.